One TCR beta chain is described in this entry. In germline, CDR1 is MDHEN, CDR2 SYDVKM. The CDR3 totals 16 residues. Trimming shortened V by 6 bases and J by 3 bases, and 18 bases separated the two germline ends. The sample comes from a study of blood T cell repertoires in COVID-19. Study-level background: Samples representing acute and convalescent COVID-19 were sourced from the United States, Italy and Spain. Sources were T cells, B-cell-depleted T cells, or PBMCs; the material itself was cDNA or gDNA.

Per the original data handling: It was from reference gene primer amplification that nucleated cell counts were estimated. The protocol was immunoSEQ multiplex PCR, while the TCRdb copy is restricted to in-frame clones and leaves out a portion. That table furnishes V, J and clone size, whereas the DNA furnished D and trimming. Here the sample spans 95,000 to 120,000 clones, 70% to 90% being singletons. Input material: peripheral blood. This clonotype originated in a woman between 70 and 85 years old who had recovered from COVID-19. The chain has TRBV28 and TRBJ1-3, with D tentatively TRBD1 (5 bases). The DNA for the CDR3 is TGTGCCAGCAGGGGGATTTCCGGACATCTTGGAAACACCATATATTTT. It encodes CASRGISGHLGNTIYF.